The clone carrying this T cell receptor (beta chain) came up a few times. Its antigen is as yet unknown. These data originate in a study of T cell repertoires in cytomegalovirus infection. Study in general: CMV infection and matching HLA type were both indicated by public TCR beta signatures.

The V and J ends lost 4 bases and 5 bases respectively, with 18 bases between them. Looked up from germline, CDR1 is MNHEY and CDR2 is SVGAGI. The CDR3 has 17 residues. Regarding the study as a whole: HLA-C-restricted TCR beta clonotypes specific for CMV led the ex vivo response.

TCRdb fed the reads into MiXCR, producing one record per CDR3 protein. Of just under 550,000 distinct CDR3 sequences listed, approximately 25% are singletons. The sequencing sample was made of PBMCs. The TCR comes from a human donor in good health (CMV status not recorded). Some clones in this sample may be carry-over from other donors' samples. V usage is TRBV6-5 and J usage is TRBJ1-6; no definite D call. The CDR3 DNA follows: TGTGCCAGCAGTTCCTGGGCCCCCGGGAGCAATAATTCACCCCTCCACTTT. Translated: CASSSWAPGSNNSPLHF.